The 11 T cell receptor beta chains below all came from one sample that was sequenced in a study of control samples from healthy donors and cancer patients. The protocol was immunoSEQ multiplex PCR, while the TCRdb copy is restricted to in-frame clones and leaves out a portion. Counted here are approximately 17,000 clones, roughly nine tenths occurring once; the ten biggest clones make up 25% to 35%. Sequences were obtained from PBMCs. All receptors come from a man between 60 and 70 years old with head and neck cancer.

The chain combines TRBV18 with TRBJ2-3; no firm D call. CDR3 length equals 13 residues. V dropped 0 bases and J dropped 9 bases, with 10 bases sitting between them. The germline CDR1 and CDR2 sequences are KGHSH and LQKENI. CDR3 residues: CASSPPSSRTQYF. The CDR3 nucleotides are TGTGCCAGCTCACCACCTAGCTCCCGAACGCAGTATTTT.

CDR3: CASSGTTKGSPLHF. The CDR3, as DNA: TGTGCCAGCAGTGGGACAACCAAGGGGTCACCCCTCCACTTT. The chain uses TRBV2 and TRBJ1-6; a weak D match, TRBD1 (5 bases). The CDR3 runs to 14 residues. CDR1 is SNHLY and CDR2 is FYNNEI in the germline V gene. Trimming removed 4 bases from V and 10 bases from J, with 14 bases in between.

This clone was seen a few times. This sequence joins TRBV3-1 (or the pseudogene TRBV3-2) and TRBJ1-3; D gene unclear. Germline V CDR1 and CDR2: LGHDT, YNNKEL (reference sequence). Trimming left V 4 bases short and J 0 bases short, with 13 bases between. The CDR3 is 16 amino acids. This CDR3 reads CASSPTQLRSGNTIYF. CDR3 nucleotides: TGTGCCAGCAGCCCTACCCAGCTACGCTCTGGAAACACCATATATTTT.

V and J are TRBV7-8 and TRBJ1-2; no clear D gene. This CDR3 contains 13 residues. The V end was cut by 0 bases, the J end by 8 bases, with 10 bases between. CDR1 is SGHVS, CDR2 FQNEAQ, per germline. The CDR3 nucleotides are TGTGCCAGCAGCTTAGCGCAGGAGCGGGGCTACACCTTC. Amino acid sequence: CASSLAQERGYTF.

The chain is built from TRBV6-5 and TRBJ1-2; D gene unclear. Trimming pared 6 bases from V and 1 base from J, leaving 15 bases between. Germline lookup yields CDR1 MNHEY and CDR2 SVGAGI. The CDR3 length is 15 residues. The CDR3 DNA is TGTGCCAGCAGGGATACCTCCGGAATTAACTATGGCTACACCTTC. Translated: CASRDTSGINYGYTF.

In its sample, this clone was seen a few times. CDR3 amino acids: CASSPKTPNTEAFF. The CDR3 region has the DNA TGTGCCAGCAGCCCAAAGACACCAAACACTGAAGCTTTCTTT. V and J are TRBV11-2 and TRBJ1-1; D call uncertain. The CDR3 is made up of 14 amino acids. Germline CDR1 is SGHAT and CDR2 is FQNNGV. The V gene lost 5 bases and the J gene lost 2 bases, with 12 bases spanning the gap.

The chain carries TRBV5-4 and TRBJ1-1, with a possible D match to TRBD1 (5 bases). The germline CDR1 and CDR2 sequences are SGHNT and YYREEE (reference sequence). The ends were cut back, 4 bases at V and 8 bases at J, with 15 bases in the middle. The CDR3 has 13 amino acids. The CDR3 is CASSGTGTAEAFF. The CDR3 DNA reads TGTGCCAGCAGCGGGACCGGGACGGCGGAAGCTTTCTTT.

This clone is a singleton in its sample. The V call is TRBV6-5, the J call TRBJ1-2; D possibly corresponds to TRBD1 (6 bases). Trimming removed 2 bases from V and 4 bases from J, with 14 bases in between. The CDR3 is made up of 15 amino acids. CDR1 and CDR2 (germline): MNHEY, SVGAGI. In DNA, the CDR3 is TGTGCCAGCAGTTACCTAGGGGGGGGCGGCTATGGCTACACCTTC. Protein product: CASSYLGGGGYGYTF.

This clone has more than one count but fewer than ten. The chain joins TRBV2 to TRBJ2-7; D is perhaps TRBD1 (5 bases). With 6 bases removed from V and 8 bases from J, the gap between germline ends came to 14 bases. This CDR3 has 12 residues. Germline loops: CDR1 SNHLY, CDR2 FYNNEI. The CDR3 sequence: CASRGLHNQQYF. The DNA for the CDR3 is TGTGCCAGCAGGGGGCTCCACAACCAGCAGTACTTC.

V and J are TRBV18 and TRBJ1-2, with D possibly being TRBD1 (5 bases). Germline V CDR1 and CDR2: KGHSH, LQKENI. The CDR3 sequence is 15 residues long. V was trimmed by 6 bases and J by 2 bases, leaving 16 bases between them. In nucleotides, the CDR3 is TGTGCCAGCTCCCCCGGGGGGACGGGCAACTATGGCTACACCTTC. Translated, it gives CASSPGGTGNYGYTF.

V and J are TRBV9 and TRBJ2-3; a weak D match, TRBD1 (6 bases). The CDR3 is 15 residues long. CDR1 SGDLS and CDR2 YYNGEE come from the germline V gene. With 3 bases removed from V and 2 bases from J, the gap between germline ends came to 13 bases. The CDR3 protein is CASSARGLNTDTQYF. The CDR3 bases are TGTGCCAGCAGCGCCAGGGGTCTAAACACAGATACGCAGTATTTT.